These 7 T cell receptor beta chains were all obtained from the same sample, sequenced in a study of low-dose radiotherapy and immunotherapy resistance in tumors. Both TCRalpha and TCRbeta chains were reverse transcribed with V-gene-specific primers. A constant-region primer paired with the V-primer adapter amplified TCRs over approximately 20 PCR cycles. Each CDR3 protein is one row after TCRdb ran MiXCR on the reads. Altogether 13,000 or so distinct CDR3 sequences are present, about 70% being singletons, with the ten largest covering 4.5% to 5%. The receptors shown here come from a human donor with advanced metastatic prostate, ovarian, gallbladder or colorectal cancer (not recorded which). This table probably holds off-target reads from a library built for another chain.

The J gene is TRBJ1-2, the V gene TRBV7-2, with 11 positions matching TRBD1. CDR3 length equals 17 residues. Germline V gene data show CDR1 as SGHTA and CDR2 as FQGNSA. V dropped 2 bases and J dropped 6; count of bases not matched to a gene: 11. This chain's CDR3 is CASSLWGQGVMMDGYTF. The CDR3 DNA follows: TGTGCCAGCAGCTTATGGGGACAGGGGGTCATGATGGATGGCTACACCTTC. The full variable domain, with the rest looked up from reference TRBV7-2 and TRBJ1-2, is GAGVSQSPSNKVTEKGKDVELRCDPISGHTALYWYRQSLGQGLEFLIYFQGNSAPDKSGLPSDRFSAERTGGSVSTLTIQRTQQEDSAVYLCASSLWGQGVMMDGYTFGSGTRLTVV.

The chain uses TRBV4-2 and TRBJ2-3; D is undetermined. The germline CDR1 and CDR2 sequences are LGHNA and YNFKEQ. CDR3 length equals 15 residues. The V gene lost 0 bases and the J gene lost 5 bases, with 12 bases spanning the gap. As DNA, the CDR3 is TGTGCCAGCAGCCAAGATCCGAACCCGGGAGATACGCAGTATTTT. This gives the protein CASSQDPNPGDTQYF.

This chain uses TRBV4-1 with TRBJ2-3; the D gene could be TRBD1 or TRBD2 (6 bases each). CDR1 MGHRA and CDR2 YSYEKL come from the germline V gene. This CDR3 has 14 amino acids. V gave up 7 bases and J gave up 2 bases, with 13 bases separating them. The CDR3 nucleotides are TGCGCCAGCATAGGAGGGGGTGACACAGATACGCAGTATTTT. Translated, it gives CASIGGGDTDTQYF.

The gene calls are TRBV12-5 and TRBJ2-7; tentative D call: TRBD1 (6 bases). Germline CDR1 reads LGHNT; CDR2 reads FRNRAP. This CDR3 contains 15 residues. V dropped 6 bases and J dropped 0 bases, with 15 bases sitting between them. The CDR3 DNA follows: TGTGCTAGTGGCCTCCACCGACAGGCCTCCTACGAGCAGTACTTC. It codes for CASGLHRQASYEQYF. The full variable domain, completed using reference TRBV12-5 and TRBJ2-7, is DARVTQTPRHKVTEMGQEVTMRCQPILGHNTVFWYRQTMMQGLELLAYFRNRAPLDDSGMPKDRFSAEMPDATLATLKIQPSEPRDSAVYFCASGLHRQASYEQYFGPGTRLTVT.

The chain employs TRBV29-1 and TRBJ2-3; D gene unclear. V lost 1 base, J lost 0 bases, and 8 bases lay in between. The CDR3 has 14 amino acids. CDR1 and CDR2 from the germline V gene are SQVTM and ANQGSEA. The CDR3, as DNA: TGCAGCGTTGAAGTGGTATCCAGCACAGATACGCAGTATTTT. This encodes CSVEVVSSTDTQYF.

This rearrangement joins TRBV5-1 to TRBJ2-7; 7 bases align to TRBD1. Germline V gene data show CDR1 as SGHRS and CDR2 as YFSETQ. With V trimmed by 4 bases and J by 2 bases, 6 bases remained unmatched. The CDR3 is 14 residues long. CDR3 sequence (DNA): TGCGCCAGCAGCCAAAAGACAGGGACCTACGAGCAGTACTTC. Translating it yields CASSQKTGTYEQYF.

The CDR3 nucleotides read TGTGCCAGCAGCTTACTAACTGGAGAAGAGACCCAGTACTTC. Protein product: CASSLLTGEETQYF. The chain joins TRBV5-6 to TRBJ2-5; no clear D. V was pared by 2 bases and J by 3 bases, with 11 bases between. Germline V gene sequence: CDR1 SGHDT, CDR2 YYEEEE. The CDR3 is 14 amino acids.